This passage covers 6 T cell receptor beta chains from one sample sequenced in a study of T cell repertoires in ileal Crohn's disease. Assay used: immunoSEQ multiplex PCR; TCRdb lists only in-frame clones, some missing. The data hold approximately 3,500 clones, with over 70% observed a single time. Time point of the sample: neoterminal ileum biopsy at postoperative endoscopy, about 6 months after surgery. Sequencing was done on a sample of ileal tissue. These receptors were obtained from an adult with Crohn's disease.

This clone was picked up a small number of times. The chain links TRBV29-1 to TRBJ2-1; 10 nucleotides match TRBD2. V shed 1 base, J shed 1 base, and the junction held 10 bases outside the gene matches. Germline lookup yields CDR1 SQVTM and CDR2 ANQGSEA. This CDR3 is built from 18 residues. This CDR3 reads CSVEAFDSSGSSYNEQFF. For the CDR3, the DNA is TGCAGCGTTGAAGCATTTGATTCTAGCGGGAGTTCCTACAATGAGCAGTTCTTC.

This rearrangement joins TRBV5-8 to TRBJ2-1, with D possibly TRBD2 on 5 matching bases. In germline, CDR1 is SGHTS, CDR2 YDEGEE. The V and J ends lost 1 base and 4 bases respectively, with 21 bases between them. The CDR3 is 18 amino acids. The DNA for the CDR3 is TGTGCCAGCAGCTTGTCAATACTAGGGCTAAACCCGTACAATGAGCAGTTCTTC. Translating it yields CASSLSILGLNPYNEQFF. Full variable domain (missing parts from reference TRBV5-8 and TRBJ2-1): EAGVTQSPTHLIKTRGQQATLRCSPISGHTSVYWYQQALGLGLQFLLWYDEGEERNRGNFPPRFSGRQFPNYSSELNVNALELEDSALYLCASSLSILGLNPYNEQFFGPGTRLTVL.

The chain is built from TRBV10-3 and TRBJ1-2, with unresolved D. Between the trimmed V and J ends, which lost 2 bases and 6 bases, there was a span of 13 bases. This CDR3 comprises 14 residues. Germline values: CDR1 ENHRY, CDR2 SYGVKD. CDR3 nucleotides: TGTGCCATCAGTGAGAACGGGGTCTCCGATGGCTACACCTTC. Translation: CAISENGVSDGYTF.

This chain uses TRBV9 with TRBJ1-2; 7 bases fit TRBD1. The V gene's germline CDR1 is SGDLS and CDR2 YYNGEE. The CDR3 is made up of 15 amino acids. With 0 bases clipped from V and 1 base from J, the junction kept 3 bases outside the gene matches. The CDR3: CASSVEDRSNYGYTF. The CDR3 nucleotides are TGTGCCAGCAGCGTAGAGGACAGGAGTAACTATGGCTACACCTTC. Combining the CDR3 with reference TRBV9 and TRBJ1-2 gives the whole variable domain DSGVTQTPKHLITATGQRVTLRCSPRSGDLSVYWYQQSLDQGLQFLIQYYNGEERAKGNILERFSAQQFPDLHSELNLSSLELGDSALYFCASSVEDRSNYGYTFGSGTRLTVV.

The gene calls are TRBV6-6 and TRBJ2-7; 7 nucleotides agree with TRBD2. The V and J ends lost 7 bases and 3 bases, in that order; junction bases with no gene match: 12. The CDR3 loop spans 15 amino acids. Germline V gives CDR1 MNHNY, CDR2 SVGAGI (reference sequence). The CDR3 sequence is CASKISAGAHYEQYF. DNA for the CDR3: TGTGCCAGCAAGATTAGCGCGGGAGCCCACTACGAGCAGTACTTC.

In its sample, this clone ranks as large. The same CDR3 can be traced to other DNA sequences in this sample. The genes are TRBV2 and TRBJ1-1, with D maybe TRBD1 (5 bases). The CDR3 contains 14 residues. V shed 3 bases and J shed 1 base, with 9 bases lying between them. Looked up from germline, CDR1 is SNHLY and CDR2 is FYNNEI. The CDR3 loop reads CASSEIRGNTEAFF. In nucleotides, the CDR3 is TGTGCCAGCAGTGAGATAAGGGGGAACACTGAAGCTTTCTTT.